The 14 T cell receptor beta chains presented below share a single source sample, sequenced in a study of T cell responses to AZD1222 COVID-19 vaccine. Method: immunoSEQ multiplex PCR; TCRdb's copy keeps in-frame clones and lacks some. The table shows about 150,000 clones, with about 93% occurring only once. The starting material was peripheral blood, obtained on day 0 of AZD1222 vaccination. Receptor source: an adult in good health.

This sequence joins TRBV7-3 and TRBJ2-5, with TRBD2 as a possible D gene (6 bases). The CDR3 length is 13 residues. Germline values: CDR1 SGHTA, CDR2 FQGTGA. V was trimmed by 5 bases and J by 3 bases, leaving 10 bases between them. DNA for the CDR3: TGTGCCAGCAGCCTGACTAGAGAAGAGACCCAGTACTTC. Encoded protein: CASSLTREETQYF.

The J gene is TRBJ2-1, the V gene TRBV2; D may be TRBD2 (5 bases). CDR1 and CDR2 (germline): SNHLY, FYNNEI. This CDR3 has 11 residues. V dropped 2 bases and J dropped 11 bases, with 7 bases sitting between them. CDR3 protein: CASSESGQQFF. The CDR3 region has the DNA TGTGCCAGCAGTGAAAGCGGCCAGCAGTTCTTC.

In this sample, this clone turned up once. The chain recombines TRBV6-5 with TRBJ2-5, with 7 positions matching TRBD2. Germline CDR1 is MNHEY and CDR2 is SVGAGI. With V trimmed by 5 bases and J by 0 bases, 6 bases remained unmatched. This CDR3 contains 15 residues. The DNA of the CDR3 is TGTGCCAGCAGTCCCGGGGGGTGGTACCAAGAGACCCAGTACTTC. It specifies CASSPGGWYQETQYF.

Concerning this clone itself: A read error may account for a junction end that differs from germline. The V call is TRBV7-9, the J call TRBJ1-4; D may be TRBD1 (5 bases). CDR3 length: 13 amino acids. Germline CDR1 SEHNR, CDR2 FQNEAQ (reference sequence). The CDR3 region has the DNA TGTGCCAGCTCCCGGGACGGCCCCCATCGGGTCACTTTT. The encoded protein is CASSRDGPHRVTF. Supplemented by reference TRBV7-9 and TRBJ1-4, the full variable domain reads DTGVSQNPRHKITKRGQNVTFRCDPISEHNRLYWYRQTLGQGPEFLTYFQNEAQLEKSRLLSDRFSAERPKGSFSTLEIQRTEQGDSAMYLCASSRDGPHRVTFGSGTQLSVL.

The chain has TRBV6-5 and TRBJ2-1; 9 positions agree with TRBD2. V was clipped by 7 bases and J by 6 bases; unmatched bases: 10. Germline CDR1 and CDR2: MNHEY and SVGAGI. This CDR3 region has 15 residues. The CDR3 region has the DNA TGTGCCAGCACCGGATTCGGGACTAGCTTCAATGAGCAGTTCTTC. Its translation: CASTGFGTSFNEQFF.

The rearrangement joins TRBV5-1 to TRBJ1-4; 9 nucleotides line up with TRBD1. Germline trimming cut 4 bases from V and 7 bases from J; bases unmatched to any gene: 8. Germline V CDR1 and CDR2: SGHRS, YFSETQ. This CDR3 is built from 15 residues. Written as DNA, the CDR3 is TGCGCCAGCAGCCTTGCGGGACAGGGTCCTGAAAAACTGTTTTTT. This sequence encodes CASSLAGQGPEKLFF.

The chain joins TRBV4-1 to TRBJ1-1; D remains ambiguous. CDR1 MGHRA and CDR2 YSYEKL come from the germline V gene. Trimming took 1 base from V and 4 from J, leaving 13 bases between them. The CDR3 length is 15 residues. The CDR3 bases are TGCGCCAGCAGCCAAGGGGTGGGATTGGGCACTGAAGCTTTCTTT. It encodes CASSQGVGLGTEAFF.

Notes on this clone: The junction does not match germline at one end; this may be a read error. V gene TRBV9 combines with J gene TRBJ1-2; 7 bases are a match to TRBD1. From germline, CDR1 is SGDLS and CDR2 YYNGEE. The CDR3 totals 12 residues. DNA of the CDR3: TGTGCCAGCAGCGTAGAGAGGGGGCAACTTAGTTTC. Its translation is CASSVERGQLSF.

This chain uses TRBV6-5 with TRBJ1-5; D unclear. The V end was cut by 0 bases, the J end by 5 bases, with 5 bases between. Germline lookup yields CDR1 MNHEY and CDR2 SVGAGI. There are 13 residues in the CDR3. This CDR3 is CASSYSRHQPQHF. The CDR3 bases are TGTGCCAGCAGTTACTCCCGGCATCAGCCCCAGCATTTT.

V is TRBV28 and J is TRBJ2-7, with D possibly matching TRBD2 (6 bases). V lost 8 bases, J lost 5 bases, and 16 bases lay in between. The CDR3 sequence is 13 residues long. Germline loops: CDR1 MDHEN, CDR2 SYDVKM. CDR3 nucleotide sequence: TGTGCCAGCGTCCCCCTAGCGTATAACGAGCAGTACTTC. It codes for CASVPLAYNEQYF.

V usage is TRBV2 and J usage is TRBJ2-7; D gene unclear. V was cut by 7 bases and J by 1 base, with 17 bases left in between. CDR1 and CDR2 (germline): SNHLY, FYNNEI. The CDR3 covers 15 residues. DNA of the CDR3: TGTGCCAGCAAAGAAAATGGGCAGGCGTCCTACGAGCAGTACTTC. Amino acids: CASKENGQASYEQYF.

The chain links TRBV15 to TRBJ1-1, with D possibly being TRBD1 (5 bases). With 1 base removed from V and 3 bases from J, the gap between germline ends came to 9 bases. Germline V gives CDR1 LNHNV, CDR2 YYDKDF (reference sequence). The CDR3 is made up of 14 amino acids. Here the CDR3 reads CATSRGLGDTEAFF. In nucleotides, the CDR3 is TGTGCCACCAGCAGAGGTTTAGGGGACACTGAAGCTTTCTTT.

The chain recombines TRBV18 with TRBJ1-1; D unclear. The CDR3 length is 14 residues. Trimming took off 2 bases at V and 4 bases at J, with 11 bases between the two ends. Germline CDR1 and CDR2: KGHSH and LQKENI. CDR3 sequence reads: CASSPSLGATEAFF. For the CDR3, the DNA is TGTGCCAGCTCACCAAGTCTAGGTGCCACTGAAGCTTTCTTT.

The V call is TRBV5-6, the J call TRBJ1-2; D remains unclear. CDR3 size: 15 residues. The V gene's germline CDR1 is SGHDT and CDR2 YYEEEE. The V end was cut by 2 bases, the J end by 4 bases, with 15 bases between. The CDR3 loop is CASSLSFGAFYGYTF. The CDR3 region has the DNA TGTGCCAGCAGCTTAAGTTTTGGAGCGTTCTATGGCTACACCTTC.